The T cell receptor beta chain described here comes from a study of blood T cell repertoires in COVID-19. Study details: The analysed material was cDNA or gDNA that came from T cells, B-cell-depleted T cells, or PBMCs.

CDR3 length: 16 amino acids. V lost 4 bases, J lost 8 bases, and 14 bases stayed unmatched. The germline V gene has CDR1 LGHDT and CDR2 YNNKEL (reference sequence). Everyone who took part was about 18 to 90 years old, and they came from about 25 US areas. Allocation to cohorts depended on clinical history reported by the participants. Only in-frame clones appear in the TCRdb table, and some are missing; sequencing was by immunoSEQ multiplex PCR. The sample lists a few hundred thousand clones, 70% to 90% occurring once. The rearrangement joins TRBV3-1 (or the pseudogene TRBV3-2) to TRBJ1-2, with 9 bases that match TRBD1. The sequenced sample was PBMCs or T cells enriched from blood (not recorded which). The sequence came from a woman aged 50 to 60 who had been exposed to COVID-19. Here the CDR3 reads CASSPVGQGGKGGYTF. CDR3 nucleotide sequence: TGTGCCAGCAGCCCAGTGGGACAGGGAGGCAAAGGGGGCTACACCTTC.